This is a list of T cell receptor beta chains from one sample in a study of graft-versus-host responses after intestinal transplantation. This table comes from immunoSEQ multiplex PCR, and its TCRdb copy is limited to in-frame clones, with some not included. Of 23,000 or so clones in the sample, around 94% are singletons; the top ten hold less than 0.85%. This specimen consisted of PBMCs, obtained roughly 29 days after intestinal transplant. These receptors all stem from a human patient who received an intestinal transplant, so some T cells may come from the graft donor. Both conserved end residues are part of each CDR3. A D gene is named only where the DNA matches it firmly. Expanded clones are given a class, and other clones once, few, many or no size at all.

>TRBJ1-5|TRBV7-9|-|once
CASSLRGNQPQHF
TGTGCCAGCAGCTTACGAGGCAATCAGCCCCAGCATTTT
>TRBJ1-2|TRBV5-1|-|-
CASSLGQALDGYTF
TGCGCCAGCAGCTTGGGACAGGCTTTGGATGGCTACACCTTC
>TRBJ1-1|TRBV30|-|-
CAWRGGHRVINTEAFF
TGTGCCTGGAGGGGAGGGCACAGGGTGATAAACACTGAAGCTTTCTTT
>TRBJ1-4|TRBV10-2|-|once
CASSPGLHPATNEKLFF
TGCGCCAGCAGCCCGGGTTTGCATCCGGCGACTAATGAAAAACTGTTTTTT
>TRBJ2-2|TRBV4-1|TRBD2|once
CASSHSMRGNSGELFF
TGCGCCAGCAGTCATTCGATGCGGGGGAACTCCGGGGAGCTGTTTTTT
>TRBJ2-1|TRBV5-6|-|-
CASSLYFLAEEVNEQFF
TGTGCCAGCAGCTTATACTTCCTAGCCGAGGAGGTCAATGAGCAGTTCTTC
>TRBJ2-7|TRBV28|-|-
CASSSDSSYEQYF
TGTGCCAGCAGTTCGGACAGCTCCTACGAGCAGTACTTC
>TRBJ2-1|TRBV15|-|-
CATSSPRQVPYNEQFF
TGTGCCACCAGCAGCCCTAGACAGGTCCCCTACAATGAGCAGTTCTTC
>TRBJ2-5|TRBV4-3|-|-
CASSQGGSGTAEETQYF
TGCGCCAGCAGCCAGGGGGGTTCCGGGACAGCCGAAGAGACCCAGTACTTC
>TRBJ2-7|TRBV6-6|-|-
CASRSGGSYEQYF
TGTGCCAGCAGGTCCGGGGGATCCTACGAGCAGTACTTC
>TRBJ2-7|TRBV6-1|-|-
CASVYRATSYEQYF
TGTGCCAGCGTATACAGGGCAACATCCTACGAGCAGTACTTC
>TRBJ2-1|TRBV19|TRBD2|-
CASNRLATSHNEQFF
TGTGCCAGTAATAGACTAGCGACCTCGCACAATGAGCAGTTCTTC
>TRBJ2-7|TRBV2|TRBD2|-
CASLERGLSYEQYF
TGTGCCAGCCTGGAGCGGGGCCTCTCCTACGAGCAGTACTTC
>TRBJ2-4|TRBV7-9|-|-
CASSLALVRDEGKNIQYF
TGTGCCAGCAGCTTAGCGCTCGTCAGGGACGAGGGCAAAAACATTCAGTACTTC
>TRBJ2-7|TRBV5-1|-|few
CASSLSQGYEQYF
TGCGCCAGCAGCTTAAGTCAGGGCTACGAGCAGTACTTC
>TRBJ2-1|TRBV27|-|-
CASSPSPYNEQFF
TGTGCCAGCAGTCCGAGCCCCTACAATGAGCAGTTCTTC
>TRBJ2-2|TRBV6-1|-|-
CASSKSFSSTGELFF
TGTGCCAGCAGTAAGTCATTTTCAAGCACCGGGGAGCTGTTTTTT
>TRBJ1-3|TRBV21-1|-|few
CASSPKGTPGNTIYF
TGTGCCAGCAGCCCTAAGGGGACCCCTGGAAACACCATATATTTT
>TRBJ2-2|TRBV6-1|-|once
CASSQGRAGELFF
TGTGCCAGCAGCCAGGGTAGAGCCGGGGAGCTGTTTTTT
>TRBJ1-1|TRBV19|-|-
CASSKIDTEAFF
TGTGCCAGTAGTAAGATAGACACTGAAGCTTTCTTT
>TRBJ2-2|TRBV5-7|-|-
CASSLKGTGGELFF
TGTGCCAGCAGCTTGAAGGGAACCGGGGGGGAGCTGTTTTTT
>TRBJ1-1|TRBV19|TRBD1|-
CASSMDRTGGDTEAFF
TGTGCCAGTAGTATGGACCGGACAGGAGGAGACACTGAAGCTTTCTTT
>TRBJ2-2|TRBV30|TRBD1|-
CAWSGLTGGNTGELFF
TGTGCCTGGAGTGGATTGACAGGGGGAAACACCGGGGAGCTGTTTTTT
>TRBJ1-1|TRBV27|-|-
CASSDIKGGTEAFF
TGTGCCAGCAGTGACATCAAGGGTGGCACTGAAGCTTTCTTT
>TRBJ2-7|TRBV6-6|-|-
CASSSDREALYEQYF
TGTGCCAGCAGCAGTGACAGGGAGGCGCTCTACGAGCAGTACTTC
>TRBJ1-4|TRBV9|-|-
CASSVKVKSRGGEKLFF
TGTGCCAGCAGCGTAAAGGTAAAGAGCAGGGGTGGTGAAAAACTGTTTTTT
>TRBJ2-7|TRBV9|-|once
CASSRDGTLGDEQYF
TGTGCCAGCAGTAGGGACGGGACGCTGGGGGACGAGCAGTACTTC
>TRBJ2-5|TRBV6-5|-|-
CASSYLRGQETQYF
TGTGCCAGCAGTTACTTGCGGGGCCAAGAGACCCAGTACTTC
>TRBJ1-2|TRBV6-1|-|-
CASSEGRGGAGYGYTF
TGTGCCAGCAGCGAAGGGAGGGGTGGTGCAGGCTATGGCTACACCTTC
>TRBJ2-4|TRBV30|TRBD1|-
CAWDRANIQYF
TGTGCCTGGGACAGGGCGAACATTCAGTACTTC
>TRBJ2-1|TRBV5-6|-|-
CASSFRGAGEQFF
TGTGCCAGCAGCTTTAGGGGAGCGGGTGAGCAGTTCTTC
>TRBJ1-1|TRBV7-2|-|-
CASSLGRERTEAFF
TGTGCCAGCAGCCTGGGGAGGGAAAGGACTGAAGCTTTCTTT
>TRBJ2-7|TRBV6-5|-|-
CASSVIGSSYEQYF
TGTGCCAGCAGTGTAATAGGGAGCTCCTACGAGCAGTACTTC
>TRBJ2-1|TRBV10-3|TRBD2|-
CAIAGGRTSGRGGSYNEQFF
TGTGCCATCGCGGGGGGTCGGACTAGCGGGAGGGGGGGCTCCTACAATGAGCAGTTCTTC
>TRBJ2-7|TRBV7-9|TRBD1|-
CASSRQGYEQYF
TGTGCCAGCAGTCGACAGGGTTACGAGCAGTACTTC
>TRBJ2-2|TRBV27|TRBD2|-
CASSLLSGSYTGELFF
TGTGCCAGCAGTTTACTCAGCGGGAGTTACACCGGGGAGCTGTTTTTT
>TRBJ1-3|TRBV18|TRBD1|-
CASSPSDRALFPGTIYF
TGTGCCAGCTCACCCTCGGACAGGGCATTATTTCCCGGCACCATATATTTT